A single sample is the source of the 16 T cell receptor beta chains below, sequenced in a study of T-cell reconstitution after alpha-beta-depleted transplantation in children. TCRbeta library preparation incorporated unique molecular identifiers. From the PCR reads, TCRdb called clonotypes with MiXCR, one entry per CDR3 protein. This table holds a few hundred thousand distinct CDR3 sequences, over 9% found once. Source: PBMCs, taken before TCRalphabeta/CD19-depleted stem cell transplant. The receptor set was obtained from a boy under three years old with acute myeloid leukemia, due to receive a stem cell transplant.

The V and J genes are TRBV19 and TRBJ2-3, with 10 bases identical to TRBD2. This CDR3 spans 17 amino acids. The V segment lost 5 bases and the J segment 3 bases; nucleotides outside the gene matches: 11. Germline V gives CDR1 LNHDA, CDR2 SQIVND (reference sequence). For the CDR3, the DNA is TGTGCCAGTAGTGCTCAAAGACTAGCGGGTAGGACAGATACGCAGTATTTT. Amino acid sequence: CASSAQRLAGRTDTQYF.

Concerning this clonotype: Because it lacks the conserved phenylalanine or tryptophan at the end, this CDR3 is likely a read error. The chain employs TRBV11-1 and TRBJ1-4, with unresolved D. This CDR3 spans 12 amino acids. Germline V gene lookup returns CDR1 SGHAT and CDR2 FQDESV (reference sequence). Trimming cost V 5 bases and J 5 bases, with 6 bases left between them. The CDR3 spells CASSNGNEKLFY. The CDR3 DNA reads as TGTGCCAGCAGCAACGGAAATGAAAAACTGTTTTAT.

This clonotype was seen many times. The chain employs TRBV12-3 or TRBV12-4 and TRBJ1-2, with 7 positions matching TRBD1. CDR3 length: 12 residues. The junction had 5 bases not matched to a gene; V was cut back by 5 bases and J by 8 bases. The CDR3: CASSQGGVGYTF. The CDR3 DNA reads TGTGCCAGCAGTCAGGGGGGTGTGGGCTACACCTTC.

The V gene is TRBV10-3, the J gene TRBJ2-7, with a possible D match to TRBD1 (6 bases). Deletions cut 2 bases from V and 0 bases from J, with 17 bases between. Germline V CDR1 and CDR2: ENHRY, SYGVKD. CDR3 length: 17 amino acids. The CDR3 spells CAISEPVEQGVSYEQYF. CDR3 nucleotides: TGTGCCATCAGTGAGCCAGTGGAACAGGGCGTCTCCTACGAGCAGTACTTC.

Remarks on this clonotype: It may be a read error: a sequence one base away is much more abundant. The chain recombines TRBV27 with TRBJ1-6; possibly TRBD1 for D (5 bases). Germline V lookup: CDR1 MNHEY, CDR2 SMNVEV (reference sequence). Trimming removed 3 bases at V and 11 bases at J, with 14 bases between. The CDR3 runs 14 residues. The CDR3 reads CASSFWGVGTPLHF. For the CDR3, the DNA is TGTGCCAGCAGTTTTTGGGGGGTTGGGACACCCCTCCACTTT.

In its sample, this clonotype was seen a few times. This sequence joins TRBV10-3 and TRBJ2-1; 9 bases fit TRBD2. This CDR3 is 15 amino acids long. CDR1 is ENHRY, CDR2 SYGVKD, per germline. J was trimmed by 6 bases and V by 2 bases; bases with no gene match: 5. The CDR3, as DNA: TGTGCCATCAGTGAGCCGGGACTAGCTTTCAATGAGCAGTTCTTC. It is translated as CAISEPGLAFNEQFF.

CDR3 DNA: TGTGCCAGCATTGGACAGGTGACCGGGGAGCTGTTTTTT. It encodes CASIGQVTGELFF. J is TRBJ2-2 and V is TRBV12-3 or TRBV12-4; 7 bases are shared with TRBD1. V shed 7 bases and J 5 bases; nucleotides not matched to a gene: 4. The CDR3 sequence is 13 residues long.

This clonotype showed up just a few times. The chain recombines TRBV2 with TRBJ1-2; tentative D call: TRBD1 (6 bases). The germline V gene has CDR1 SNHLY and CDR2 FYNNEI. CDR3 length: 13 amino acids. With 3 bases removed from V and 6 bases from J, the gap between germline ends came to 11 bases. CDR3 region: CASSDRAGDGYTF. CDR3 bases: TGTGCCAGCAGTGATAGGGCAGGGGATGGCTACACCTTC.

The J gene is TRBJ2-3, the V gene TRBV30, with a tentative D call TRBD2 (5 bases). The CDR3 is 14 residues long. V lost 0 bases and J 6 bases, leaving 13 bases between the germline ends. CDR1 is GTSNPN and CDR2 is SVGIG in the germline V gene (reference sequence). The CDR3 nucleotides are TGTGCCTGGAGTGTGGTGGGCGGGTCGGATACGCAGTATTTT. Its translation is CAWSVVGGSDTQYF.

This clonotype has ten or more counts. CDR3 DNA: TGTGCCAGCAGTTACCAACTAGCGGCCGGCGGGGAGCTGTTTTTT. Amino acid sequence: CASSYQLAAGGELFF. The chain recombines TRBV12-3 or TRBV12-4 with TRBJ2-2; 8 bases are shared with TRBD2. The V gene end was trimmed by 4 bases and the J gene end by 7 bases; junction bases not matched to a gene: 8. CDR3 length equals 15 residues.

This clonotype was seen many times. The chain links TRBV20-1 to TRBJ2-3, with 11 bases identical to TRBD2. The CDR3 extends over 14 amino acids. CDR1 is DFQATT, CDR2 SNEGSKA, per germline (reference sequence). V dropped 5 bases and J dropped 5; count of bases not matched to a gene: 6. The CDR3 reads CSAPLLAGVDTQYF. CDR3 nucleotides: TGCAGTGCTCCCCTACTAGCGGGAGTAGATACGCAGTATTTT.

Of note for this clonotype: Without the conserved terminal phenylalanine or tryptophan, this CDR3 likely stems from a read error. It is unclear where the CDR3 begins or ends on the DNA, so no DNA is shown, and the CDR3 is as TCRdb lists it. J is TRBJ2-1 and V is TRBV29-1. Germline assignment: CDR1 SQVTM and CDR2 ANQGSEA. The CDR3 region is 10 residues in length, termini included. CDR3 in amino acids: CSVEDQAVFL.

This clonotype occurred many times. The CDR3: CASRSPGPREEKLFF. For the CDR3, the DNA is TGTGCCAGCAGGTCCCCTGGGCCTCGGGAAGAAAAACTGTTTTTT. The gene calls are TRBV7-9 and TRBJ1-4, with unresolved D. CDR1 is SEHNR, CDR2 FQNEAQ, per germline (reference sequence). The CDR3 covers 15 residues. V was pared by 6 bases and J by 8 bases, with 19 bases between.

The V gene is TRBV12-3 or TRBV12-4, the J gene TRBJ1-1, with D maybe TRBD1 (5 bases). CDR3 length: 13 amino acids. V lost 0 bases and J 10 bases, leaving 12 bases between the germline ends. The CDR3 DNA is TGTGCCAGCAGTTTAGCCAGGGAAAGGGGAGCTTTCTTT. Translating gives CASSLARERGAFF.

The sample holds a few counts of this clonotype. DNA of the CDR3: TGCAGCGTTGCCAATAGCAATCAGCCCCAGCATTTT. Its protein is CSVANSNQPQHF. The chain combines TRBV29-1 with TRBJ1-5; D is uncertain. With 4 bases removed from V and 0 bases from J, the gap between germline ends came to 4 bases. In germline, CDR1 is SQVTM, CDR2 ANQGSEA. This CDR3 region has 12 residues.

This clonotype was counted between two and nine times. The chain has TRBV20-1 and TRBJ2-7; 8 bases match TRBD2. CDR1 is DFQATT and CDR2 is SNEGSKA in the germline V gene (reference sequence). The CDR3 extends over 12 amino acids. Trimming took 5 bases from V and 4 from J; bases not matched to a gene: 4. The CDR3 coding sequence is TGCAGTGCTTACAGCGGGGGTTACGAGCAGTACTTC. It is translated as CSAYSGGYEQYF.